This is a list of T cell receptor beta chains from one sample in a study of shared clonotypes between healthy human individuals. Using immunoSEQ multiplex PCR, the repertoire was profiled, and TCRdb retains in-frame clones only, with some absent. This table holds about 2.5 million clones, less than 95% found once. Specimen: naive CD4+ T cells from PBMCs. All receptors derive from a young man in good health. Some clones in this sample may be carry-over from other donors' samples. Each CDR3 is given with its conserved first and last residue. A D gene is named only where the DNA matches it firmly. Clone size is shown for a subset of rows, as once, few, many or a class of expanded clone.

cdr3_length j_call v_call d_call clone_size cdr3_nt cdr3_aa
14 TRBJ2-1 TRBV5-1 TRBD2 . TGCGCCAGCACCGGGGGAGGGAGGGTTTTTGAGCAGTTCTTC CASTGGGRVFEQFF
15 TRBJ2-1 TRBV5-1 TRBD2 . TGCGCCAGCAGCGGTGGGACTAGCGGATTCAATGAGCAGTTCTTC CASSGGTSGFNEQFF
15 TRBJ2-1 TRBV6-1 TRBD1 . TGTGCCAGCAGTCAGACAGGGGGTGTCAACAATGAGCAGTTCTTC CASSQTGGVNNEQFF
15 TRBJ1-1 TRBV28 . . TGTGCCAGCACCACCGCAGGCACCCCGAACACTGAAGCTTTCTTT CASTTAGTPNTEAFF
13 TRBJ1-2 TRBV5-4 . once TGTGCCAGCAGCTTGGAGGGAGGCTATGGCTACACCTTC CASSLEGGYGYTF
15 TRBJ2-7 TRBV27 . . TGTGCCAGCAGTTTATCAGGGTGGGGGTCCTACGAGCAGTACTTC CASSLSGWGSYEQYF
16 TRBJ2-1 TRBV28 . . TGTGCCAGCAGTTCCCCTCAGGGCGGCTCCTACAATGAGCAGTTCTTC CASSSPQGGSYNEQFF
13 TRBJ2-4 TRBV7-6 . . TGTGCCAGCAGCCCGAGGGGCAAAAACATTCAGTACTTC CASSPRGKNIQYF
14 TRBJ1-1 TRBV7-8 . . TGTGCCAGCAGCTTAGTCACCTTGAACACTGAAGCTTTCTTT CASSLVTLNTEAFF
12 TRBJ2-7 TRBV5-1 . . TGCGCCAGCAGCTTGGATTTATGGGAGCAGTACTTC CASSLDLWEQYF
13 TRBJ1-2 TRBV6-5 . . TGTGCCAGCAGCTGGTCTTCTAACTATGGCTACACCTTC CASSWSSNYGYTF
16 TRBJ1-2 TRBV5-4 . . TGTGCCAGCAGCTTAAAAGGCGGCGCTTCTAACTATGGCTACACCTTC CASSLKGGASNYGYTF
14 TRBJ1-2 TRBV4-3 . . TGCGCCAGCAGCCAAGCTTACCAGGGCTATGGCTACACCTTC CASSQAYQGYGYTF
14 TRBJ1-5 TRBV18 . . TGTGCCAGCTCACTAGACAGCATCAATCAGCCCCAGCATTTT CASSLDSINQPQHF
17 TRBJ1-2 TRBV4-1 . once TGCGCCAGCAGCCAAGATCCCGGACAGCAAGAACTCTATGGCTACACCTTC CASSQDPGQQELYGYTF
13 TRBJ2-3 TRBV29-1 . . TGCAGCGGAAACAGGGTTAGCACAGATACGCAGTATTTT CSGNRVSTDTQYF